The text below deals with one T cell receptor (beta chain). How the authors handled the data: Estimates of nucleated cell counts were drawn from the amplification of reference gene primers. Sequencing was performed with immunoSEQ multiplex PCR; in TCRdb, only in-frame clones are kept and a portion is missing. Clonal size and the V and J genes are those of that table, whereas D and trimming came from the DNA. This sample has roughly 200,000 clones; 90% occur once, and the top ten carry 0.5% to 0.55%. Germline loops: CDR1 SGHVS, CDR2 FNYEAQ. J was trimmed by 5 bases and V by 5 bases; bases with no gene match: 11. The CDR3 totals 15 residues. The record originates from a study of blood T cell repertoires in COVID-19. Study in general: There were acute and convalescent COVID-19 samples, and they came from the United States, Italy and Spain. The cDNA or gDNA used as material had been derived from T cells, B-cell-depleted T cells, or PBMCs.

The sequence came from a man aged 45-60 years with acute or convalescent COVID-19. The sample taken for sequencing was peripheral blood. The chain combines TRBV7-6 with TRBJ2-7; TRBD2 matches at 8 bases. DNA of the CDR3: TGTGCCAGCAGCCCCACTATGAGCGGGAGCCACGAGCAGTACTTC. It specifies CASSPTMSGSHEQYF.